The 23 T cell receptor beta chains given below trace back to one sample, sequenced in a study of early T cells in non-severe SARS-CoV-2 infection. A single record per CDR3 protein comes from TCRdb applying MiXCR to the 5' RACE reads. This table has around 53,000 distinct CDR3 sequences, 10% to 15% appearing once. The sample consisted of whole blood. Receptors were obtained from an adult who was a healthcare worker with PCR-confirmed SARS-CoV-2 infection or an uninfected control (not recorded which).

The table lists this clonotype with many counts. This sequence joins TRBV7-2 and TRBJ2-5; 11 nucleotides match TRBD2. This CDR3 spans 16 amino acids. V was pared by 4 bases and J by 4 bases, with 8 bases of the junction left unmatched. Germline lookup yields CDR1 SGHTA and CDR2 FQGNSA. CDR3 amino acids: CASSSTSGRRLETQYF. DNA of the CDR3: TGTGCCAGCAGCTCTACTAGCGGGAGAAGGCTAGAGACCCAGTACTTC.

This clonotype was picked up many times. The rearrangement joins TRBV7-9 to TRBJ2-1; the D is unclear. Germline values: CDR1 SEHNR, CDR2 FQNEAQ (reference sequence). The CDR3 length is 13 residues. Trimming cost V 0 bases and J 12 bases, with 12 bases left between them. CDR3 coding DNA: TGTGCCAGCAGCTTAGCGCAAGGCAGCAGGCAGTTCTTC. It is translated as CASSLAQGSRQFF.

There are a few counts of this clonotype. The V call is TRBV7-9, the J call TRBJ2-3; possibly TRBD1 or TRBD2 for D (5 bases each). Germline CDR1 is SEHNR and CDR2 is FQNEAQ (reference sequence). V was shortened by 5 bases and J by 5 bases, with 20 bases between the two germline ends. This CDR3 has 16 residues. The CDR3 here is CASSLSWWGSGDTQYF. CDR3 bases: TGTGCCAGCAGCCTTAGCTGGTGGGGGTCGGGAGATACGCAGTATTTT.

The V and J genes are TRBV29-1 and TRBJ1-3, with no clear D. Germline CDR1 is SQVTM and CDR2 is ANQGSEA. This CDR3 has 13 residues. The V end lost 3 bases, the J end lost 1 base, and 7 bases lay between the germline ends. CDR3 nucleotide sequence: TGCAGCGTTGACCCGGGGTCTGGAAACACCATATATTTT. Translation gives CSVDPGSGNTIYF.

This clonotype has more than one count but fewer than ten. The chain combines TRBV7-9 with TRBJ2-1; no firm D call. The V end was cut by 2 bases, the J end by 4 bases, with 15 bases between. Germline lookup yields CDR1 SEHNR and CDR2 FQNEAQ (reference sequence). This CDR3 region has 16 residues. In nucleotides, the CDR3 is TGTGCCAGCAGCTTATCACACACCACGGCATACAATGAGCAGTTCTTC. It yields the protein CASSLSHTTAYNEQFF.

This clonotype was counted many times. This chain connects TRBV5-6 to TRBJ2-1; 7 bases map to TRBD2. Germline values: CDR1 SGHDT, CDR2 YYEEEE. This CDR3 is built from 15 residues. With 4 bases clipped from V and 2 bases from J, the junction kept 6 bases outside the gene matches. In nucleotides, the CDR3 is TGTGCCAGCAGCCGATGGGGGGGTACCTACAATGAGCAGTTCTTC. It encodes CASSRWGGTYNEQFF.

This clonotype has more than one count but fewer than ten. The chain links TRBV4-1 to TRBJ2-2; 8 bases align to TRBD1. The CDR3 consists of 16 residues. Germline V lookup: CDR1 MGHRA, CDR2 YSYEKL. Trimming cost V 1 base and J 2 bases; bases outside gene matches: 3. The CDR3 here is CASSQGTGINTGELFF. The CDR3 DNA reads as TGCGCCAGCAGCCAAGGGACAGGGATTAACACCGGGGAGCTGTTTTTT.

In its sample, this clonotype was seen many times. This chain connects TRBV29-1 to TRBJ1-3, with D possibly matching TRBD1 (6 bases). Trimming removed 7 bases at V and 4 bases at J, with 14 bases between. The CDR3 sequence is 13 residues long. Per germline, CDR1 SQVTM and CDR2 ANQGSEA. The CDR3 spells CSASIDRGNTIYF. The CDR3 DNA reads TGCAGCGCATCGATAGACAGGGGAAACACCATATATTTT.

The rearrangement uses TRBV9 and TRBJ1-3, with D possibly TRBD1 on 5 matching bases. V lost 8 bases, J lost 2 bases, and 20 bases lay in between. Germline V lookup: CDR1 SGDLS, CDR2 YYNGEE. The CDR3 consists of 16 residues. The CDR3 sequence: CASQKGGQGTGNTIYF. The CDR3 DNA reads TGTGCCAGTCAAAAAGGAGGGCAGGGAACTGGAAACACCATATATTTT. Based on the CDR3 plus reference TRBV9 and TRBJ1-3, the full variable domain is DSGVTQTPKHLITATGQRVTLRCSPRSGDLSVYWYQQSLDQGLQFLIQYYNGEERAKGNILERFSAQQFPDLHSELNLSSLELGDSALYFCASQKGGQGTGNTIYFGEGSWLTVV.

The V gene is TRBV6-5, the J gene TRBJ2-1, with 12 bases that match TRBD2. Germline CDR1 MNHEY, CDR2 SVGAGI. V lost 6 bases to trimming and J lost 9 bases; unmatched junction nucleotides: 12. This CDR3 is 16 amino acids long. In nucleotides, the CDR3 is TGTGCCAGCAGACTCTCCCCGACTAGCGGGAGAATTGAGCAGTTCTTC. Translation: CASRLSPTSGRIEQFF.

This clonotype was counted many times. This chain connects TRBV29-1 to TRBJ1-1, with no clear D. CDR1 SQVTM and CDR2 ANQGSEA come from the germline V gene. V gave up 5 bases and J gave up 6 bases, with 10 bases separating them. This CDR3 has 11 amino acids. The CDR3: CSVRRGSEAFF. CDR3 DNA: TGCAGCGTTAGGAGAGGGTCTGAAGCTTTCTTT.

This clonotype appeared a single time. The rearrangement links TRBV10-2 to TRBJ2-2; 10 bases align to TRBD1. Trimming at V came to 8 bases and at J to 5 bases, leaving 5 bases not matched to a gene. The CDR3 runs 14 residues. Germline CDR1 is WSHSY and CDR2 is SAAADI. CDR3 nucleotide sequence: TGCGCCAGCCTGGGACAGGGGCTGACCGGGGAGCTGTTTTTT. It encodes CASLGQGLTGELFF.

This clonotype was seen ten or more times. The J gene is TRBJ1-6, the V gene TRBV5-6; D uncertain. CDR1 and CDR2 from the germline V gene are SGHDT and YYEEEE. The CDR3 consists of 13 residues. V was clipped by 1 base and J by 5 bases, with 4 bases between them. The CDR3 sequence is CASSLTDNSPLHF. The CDR3 DNA is TGTGCCAGCAGCTTGACAGATAATTCACCCCTCCACTTT.

The table lists this clonotype with many counts. In DNA, the CDR3 is TGTGCCAGCAGCTTAGGGGGCCAACGAAAAGAGACCCAGTACTTC. Translated: CASSLGGQRKETQYF. This chain links TRBV11-2 with TRBJ2-5; tentatively, D is TRBD1 (5 bases). The germline gives CDR1 SGHAT, CDR2 FQNNGV. The CDR3 has 15 residues. V dropped 1 base and J dropped 3 bases, with 12 bases sitting between them.

This clonotype was picked up many times. The chain couples TRBV12-3 or TRBV12-4 to TRBJ1-2, with D unresolved. The CDR3 has 17 residues. Trimming shortened V by 5 bases and J by 0 bases, and 19 bases separated the two germline ends. DNA of the CDR3: TGTGCCAGCAGTGACACCGGGCCCGGGTGGACTAACTATGGCTACACCTTC. This encodes CASSDTGPGWTNYGYTF.

This clonotype is medium-sized in the sample. This CDR3 reads CASSPGLAGHNEQFF. CDR3 nucleotides: TGTGCCAGCAGCCCGGGACTAGCGGGTCACAATGAGCAGTTCTTC. The chain links TRBV11-2 to TRBJ2-1; 12 bases fit TRBD2. The CDR3 is made up of 15 amino acids. CDR1 is SGHAT, CDR2 FQNNGV, per germline. The V segment lost 5 bases and the J segment 5 bases; nucleotides outside the gene matches: 4.

The chain joins TRBV7-3 to TRBJ1-1, with D hard to call. V shed 2 bases and J shed 4 bases, with 14 bases lying between them. The CDR3 consists of 15 residues. The germline V gene encodes CDR1 SGHTA and CDR2 FQGTGA. Here the CDR3 reads CASSLSTGRSTEAFF. CDR3 DNA: TGTGCCAGCAGCTTATCTACGGGGAGGAGCACTGAAGCTTTCTTT.

V gene TRBV18 combines with J gene TRBJ1-2, with no clear D. Germline values: CDR1 KGHSH, CDR2 LQKENI. V shed 5 bases and J shed 4 bases, with 5 bases lying between them. This CDR3 is 11 amino acids long. As DNA, the CDR3 is TGTGCCAGCTCAGGTTCCTATGGCTACACCTTC. It translates to CASSGSYGYTF.

The rearrangement joins TRBV9 to TRBJ2-3; unclear D gene. Germline loops: CDR1 SGDLS, CDR2 YYNGEE. Trimming pared 0 bases from V and 4 bases from J, leaving 9 bases between. The CDR3 sequence is 14 residues long. The CDR3 sequence is CASSVAVPPDTQYF. The CDR3 region has the DNA TGTGCCAGCAGCGTAGCTGTACCACCAGATACGCAGTATTTT. The variable domain in full, with the rest retrieved from reference TRBV9 and TRBJ2-3, is DSGVTQTPKHLITATGQRVTLRCSPRSGDLSVYWYQQSLDQGLQFLIQYYNGEERAKGNILERFSAQQFPDLHSELNLSSLELGDSALYFCASSVAVPPDTQYFGPGTRLTVL.

This chain links TRBV28 with TRBJ2-7; D might be TRBD1 (5 bases). This CDR3 region has 12 residues. Trimming took off 6 bases at V and 6 bases at J, with 12 bases between the two ends. CDR1 is MDHEN, CDR2 SYDVKM, per germline. CDR3 residues: CASSRSGREQYF. The CDR3 bases are TGTGCCAGCAGCCGCTCAGGGCGCGAGCAGTACTTC.

The gene calls are TRBV7-6 and TRBJ2-7; 9 nucleotides match TRBD1. With V trimmed by 3 bases and J by 2 bases, 5 bases remained unmatched. The CDR3 has 15 amino acids. In germline, CDR1 is SGHVS, CDR2 FNYEAQ. The CDR3 is CASSLTDRGAYEQYF. The CDR3, as DNA: TGTGCCAGCAGCTTGACCGACAGGGGGGCCTACGAGCAGTACTTC.

This clonotype was found a few times. The CDR3 DNA reads as TGTGCCAGCAGCTCTCTCACTATGAGGGGAACTGAAGCTTTCTTT. It specifies CASSSLTMRGTEAFF. V usage is TRBV7-9 and J usage is TRBJ1-1; TRBD1 might be the D (5 bases). The CDR3 is made up of 15 amino acids. V lost 4 bases to trimming and J lost 5 bases, with 17 bases between them. Per germline, CDR1 SEHNR and CDR2 FQNEAQ (reference sequence).

This clonotype appeared a single time. V and J are TRBV4-1 and TRBJ2-5; the D gene could be TRBD1 or TRBD2 (5 bases each). Germline V gene sequence: CDR1 MGHRA, CDR2 YSYEKL. Between the trimmed V and J ends, which lost 1 base and 0 bases, there was a span of 12 bases. The CDR3 loop spans 16 amino acids. The CDR3, as DNA: TGCGCCAGCAGCCAAGTCTCAGCGGACAACCAAGAGACCCAGTACTTC. Translating it yields CASSQVSADNQETQYF.